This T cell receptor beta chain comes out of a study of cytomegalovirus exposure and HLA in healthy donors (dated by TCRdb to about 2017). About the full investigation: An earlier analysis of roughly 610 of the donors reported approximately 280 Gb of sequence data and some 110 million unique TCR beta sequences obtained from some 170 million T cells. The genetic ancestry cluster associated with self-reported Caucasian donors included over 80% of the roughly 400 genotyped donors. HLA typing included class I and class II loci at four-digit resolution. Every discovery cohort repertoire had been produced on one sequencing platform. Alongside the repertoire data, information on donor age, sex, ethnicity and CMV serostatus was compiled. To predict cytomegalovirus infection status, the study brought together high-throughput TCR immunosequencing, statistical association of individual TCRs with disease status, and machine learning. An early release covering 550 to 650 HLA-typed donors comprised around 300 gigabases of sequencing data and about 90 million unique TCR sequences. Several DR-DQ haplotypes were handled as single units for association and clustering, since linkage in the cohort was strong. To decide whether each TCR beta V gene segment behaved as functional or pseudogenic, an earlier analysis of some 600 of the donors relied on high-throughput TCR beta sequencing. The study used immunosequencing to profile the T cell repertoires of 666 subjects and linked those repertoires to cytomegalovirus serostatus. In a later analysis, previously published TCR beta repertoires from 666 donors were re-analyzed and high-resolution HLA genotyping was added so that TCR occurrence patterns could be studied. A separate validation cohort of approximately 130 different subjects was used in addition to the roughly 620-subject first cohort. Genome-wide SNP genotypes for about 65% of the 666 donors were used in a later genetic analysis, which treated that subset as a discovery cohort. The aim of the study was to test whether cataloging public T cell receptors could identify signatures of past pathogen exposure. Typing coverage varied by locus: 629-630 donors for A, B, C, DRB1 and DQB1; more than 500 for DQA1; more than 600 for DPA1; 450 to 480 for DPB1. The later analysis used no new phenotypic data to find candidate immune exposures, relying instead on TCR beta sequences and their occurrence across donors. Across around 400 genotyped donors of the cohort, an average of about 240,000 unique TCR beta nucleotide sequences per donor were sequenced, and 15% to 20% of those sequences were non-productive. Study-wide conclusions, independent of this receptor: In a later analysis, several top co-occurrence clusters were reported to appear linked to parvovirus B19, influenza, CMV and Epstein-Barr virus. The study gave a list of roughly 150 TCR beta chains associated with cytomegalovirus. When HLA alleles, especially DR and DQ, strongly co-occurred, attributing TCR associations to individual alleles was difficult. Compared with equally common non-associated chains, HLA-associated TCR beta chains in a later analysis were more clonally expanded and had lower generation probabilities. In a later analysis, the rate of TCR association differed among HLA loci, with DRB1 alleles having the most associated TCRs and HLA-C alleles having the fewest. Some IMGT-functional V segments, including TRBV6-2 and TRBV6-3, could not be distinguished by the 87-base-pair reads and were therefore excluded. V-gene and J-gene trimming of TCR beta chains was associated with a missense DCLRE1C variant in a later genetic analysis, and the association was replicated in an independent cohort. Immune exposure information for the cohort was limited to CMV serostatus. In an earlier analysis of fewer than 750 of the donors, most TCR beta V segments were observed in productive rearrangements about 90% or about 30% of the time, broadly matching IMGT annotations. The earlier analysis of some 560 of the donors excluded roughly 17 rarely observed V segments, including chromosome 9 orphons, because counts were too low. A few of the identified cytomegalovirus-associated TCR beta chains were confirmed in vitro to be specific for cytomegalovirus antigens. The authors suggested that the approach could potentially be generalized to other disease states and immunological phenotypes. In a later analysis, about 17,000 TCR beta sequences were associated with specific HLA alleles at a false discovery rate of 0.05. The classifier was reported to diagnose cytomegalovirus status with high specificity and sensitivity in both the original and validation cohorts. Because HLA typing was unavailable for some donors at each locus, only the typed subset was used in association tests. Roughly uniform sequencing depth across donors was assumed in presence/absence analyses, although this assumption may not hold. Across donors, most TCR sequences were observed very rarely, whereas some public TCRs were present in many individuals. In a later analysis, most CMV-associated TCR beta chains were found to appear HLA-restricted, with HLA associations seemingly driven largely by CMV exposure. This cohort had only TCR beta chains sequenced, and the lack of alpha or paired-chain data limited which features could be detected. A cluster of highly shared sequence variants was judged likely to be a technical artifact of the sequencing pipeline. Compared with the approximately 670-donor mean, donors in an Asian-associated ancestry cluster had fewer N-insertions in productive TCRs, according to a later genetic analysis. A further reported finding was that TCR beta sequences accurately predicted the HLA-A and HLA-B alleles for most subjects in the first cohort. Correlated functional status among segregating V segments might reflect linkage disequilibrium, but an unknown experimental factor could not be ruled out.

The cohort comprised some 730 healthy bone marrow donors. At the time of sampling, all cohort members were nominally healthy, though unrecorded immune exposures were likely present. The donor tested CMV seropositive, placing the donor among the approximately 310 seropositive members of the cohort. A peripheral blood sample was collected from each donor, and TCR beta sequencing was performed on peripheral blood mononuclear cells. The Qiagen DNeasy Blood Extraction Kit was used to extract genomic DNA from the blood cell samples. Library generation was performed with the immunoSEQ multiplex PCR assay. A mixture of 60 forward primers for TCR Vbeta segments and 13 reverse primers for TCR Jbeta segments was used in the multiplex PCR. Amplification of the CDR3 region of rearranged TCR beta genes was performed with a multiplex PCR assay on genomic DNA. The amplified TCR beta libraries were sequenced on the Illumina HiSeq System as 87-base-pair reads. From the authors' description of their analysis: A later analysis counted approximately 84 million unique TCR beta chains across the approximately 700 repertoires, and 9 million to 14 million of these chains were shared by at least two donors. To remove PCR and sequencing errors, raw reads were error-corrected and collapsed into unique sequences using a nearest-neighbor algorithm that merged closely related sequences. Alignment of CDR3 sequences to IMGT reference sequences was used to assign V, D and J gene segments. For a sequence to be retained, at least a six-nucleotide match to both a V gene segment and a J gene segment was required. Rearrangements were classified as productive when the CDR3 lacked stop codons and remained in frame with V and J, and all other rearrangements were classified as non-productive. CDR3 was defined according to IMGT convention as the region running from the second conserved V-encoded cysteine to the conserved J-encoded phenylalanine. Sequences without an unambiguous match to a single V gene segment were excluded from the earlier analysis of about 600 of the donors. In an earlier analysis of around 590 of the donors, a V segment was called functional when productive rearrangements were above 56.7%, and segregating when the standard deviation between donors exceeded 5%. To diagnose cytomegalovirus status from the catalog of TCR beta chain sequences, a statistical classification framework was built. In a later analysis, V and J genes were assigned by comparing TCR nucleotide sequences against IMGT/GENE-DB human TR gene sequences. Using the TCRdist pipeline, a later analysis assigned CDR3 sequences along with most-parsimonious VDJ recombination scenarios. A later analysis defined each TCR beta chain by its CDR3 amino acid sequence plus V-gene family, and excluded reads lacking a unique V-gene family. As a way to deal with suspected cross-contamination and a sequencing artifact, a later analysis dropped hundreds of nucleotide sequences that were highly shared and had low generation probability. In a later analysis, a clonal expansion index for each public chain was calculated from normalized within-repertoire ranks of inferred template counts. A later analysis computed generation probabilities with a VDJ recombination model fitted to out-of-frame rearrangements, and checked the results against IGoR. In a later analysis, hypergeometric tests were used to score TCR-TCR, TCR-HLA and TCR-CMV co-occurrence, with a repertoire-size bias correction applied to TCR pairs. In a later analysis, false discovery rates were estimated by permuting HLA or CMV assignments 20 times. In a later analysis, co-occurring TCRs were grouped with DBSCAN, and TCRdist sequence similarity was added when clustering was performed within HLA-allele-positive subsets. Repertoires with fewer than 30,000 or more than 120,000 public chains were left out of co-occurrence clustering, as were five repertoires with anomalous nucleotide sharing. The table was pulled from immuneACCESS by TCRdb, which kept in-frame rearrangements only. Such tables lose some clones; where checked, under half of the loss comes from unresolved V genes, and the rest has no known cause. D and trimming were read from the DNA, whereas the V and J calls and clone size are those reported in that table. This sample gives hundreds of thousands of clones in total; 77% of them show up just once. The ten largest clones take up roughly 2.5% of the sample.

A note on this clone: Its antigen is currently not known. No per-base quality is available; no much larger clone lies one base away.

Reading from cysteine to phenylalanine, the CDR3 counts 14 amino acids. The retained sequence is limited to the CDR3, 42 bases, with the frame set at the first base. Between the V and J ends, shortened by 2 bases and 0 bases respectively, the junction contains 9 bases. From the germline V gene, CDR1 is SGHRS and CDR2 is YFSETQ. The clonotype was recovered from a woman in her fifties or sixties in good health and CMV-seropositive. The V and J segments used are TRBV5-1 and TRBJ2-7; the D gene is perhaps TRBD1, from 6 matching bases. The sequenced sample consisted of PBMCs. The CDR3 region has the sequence CASSFQGGSYEQYF. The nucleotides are TGCGCCAGCAGCTTCCAAGGGGGCTCCTACGAGCAGTACTTC.